This record covers a single T cell receptor beta chain. Germline loops: CDR1 SEHNR, CDR2 FQNEAQ (reference sequence). The CDR3 length is 18 residues. The junction had 20 bases not matched to a gene; V was cut back by 8 bases and J by 3 bases. The data originate from a study of T cell changes during pregnancy in multiple sclerosis. The data were produced by immunoSEQ multiplex PCR, yet TCRdb's version contains in-frame clones alone and is incomplete. The sample lists under 90,000 clones, over 85% occurring once. This clonotype was obtained from a female donor in good health, enrolled as a control in a pregnancy study. The V call is TRBV7-9, the J call TRBJ2-7; 9 bases are a match to TRBD1. The specimen was peripheral blood, collected in the second trimester of pregnancy. This CDR3 reads CASGPGTGIFRLLYEQYF. CDR3 bases: TGTGCCAGCGGCCCCGGGACAGGGATTTTTCGGTTACTCTACGAGCAGTACTTC. The full variable domain, rest sourced from reference TRBV7-9 and TRBJ2-7, is DTGVSQNPRHKITKRGQNVTFRCDPISEHNRLYWYRQTLGQGPEFLTYFQNEAQLEKSRLLSDRFSAERPKGSFSTLEIQRTEQGDSAMYLCASGPGTGIFRLLYEQYFGPGTRLTVT.